The rows below give T cell receptor beta chains drawn from one sample of a study of early T cells in non-severe SARS-CoV-2 infection. Using its own MiXCR run on the 5' RACE reads, TCRdb lists one record per CDR3 protein. Of about 68,000 distinct CDR3 sequences in the sample, 12% were seen once. Sequenced input: whole blood. These receptors originate from an adult who was a healthcare worker with PCR-confirmed SARS-CoV-2 infection or an uninfected control (not recorded which). CDR3s include the opening cysteine and the closing phenylalanine or tryptophan. D genes are given only for firm matches. The size field is filled for only some rows; it gives once, few, many or a size class.

d_gene: -
v_gene: TRBV20-1
j_gene: TRBJ1-2
abundance: many
CDR3nt: TGCAGTGCTAGAGACCTAATGGAGGGCTACACCTTC
CDR3aa: CSARDLMEGYTF

d_gene: TRBD2
v_gene: TRBV7-8
j_gene: TRBJ2-5
abundance: few
CDR3nt: TGTGCCAGCAGCTACCCCACCTGGGCAGGGGGGACTAGCGGGGACCAAGAGACCCAGTACTTC
CDR3aa: CASSYPTWAGGTSGDQETQYF

d_gene: -
v_gene: TRBV7-8
j_gene: TRBJ2-2
abundance: -
CDR3nt: TGTGCCAGCAGCTTAGTTTTCGATCCTGCCGGGGAGCTGTTTTTT
CDR3aa: CASSLVFDPAGELFF

d_gene: -
v_gene: TRBV7-9
j_gene: TRBJ1-1
abundance: -
CDR3nt: TGTGCCAGCGCGGTGAACACTGAAGCTTTCTTT
CDR3aa: CASAVNTEAFF

d_gene: -
v_gene: TRBV12-3/TRBV12-4
j_gene: TRBJ1-2
abundance: many
CDR3nt: TGTGCCAGCAGTCCCCACGCGGGGGGGCTGGGCTATGGCTACACCTTC
CDR3aa: CASSPHAGGLGYGYTF

d_gene: -
v_gene: TRBV5-5
j_gene: TRBJ1-6
abundance: -
CDR3nt: TGTGCCAGCAGCCTCTGGGCGGAAGCGAGTTCACCCCTCCACTTT
CDR3aa: CASSLWAEASSPLHF

d_gene: -
v_gene: TRBV9
j_gene: TRBJ2-1
abundance: many
CDR3nt: TGTGCCAGCAGCAAGGACTGGACCACCCCGAAGTTC
CDR3aa: CASSKDWTTPKF

d_gene: -
v_gene: TRBV9
j_gene: TRBJ2-3
abundance: -
CDR3nt: TGTGCCAGCAGCGTAGTTAGCAGCGACCTTGACACAGATACGCAGTATTTT
CDR3aa: CASSVVSSDLDTDTQYF

d_gene: TRBD1
v_gene: TRBV7-6
j_gene: TRBJ2-1
abundance: many
CDR3nt: TGTGCCAGCAGCCGGACAGGGGGCATTTACAATGAGCAGTTCTTC
CDR3aa: CASSRTGGIYNEQFF

d_gene: TRBD1
v_gene: TRBV5-4
j_gene: TRBJ2-3
abundance: many
CDR3nt: TGTGCCAGCAGCTTGCCAGGGGGCAGAGACGATACGCAGTATTTT
CDR3aa: CASSLPGGRDDTQYF

d_gene: -
v_gene: TRBV7-2
j_gene: TRBJ2-1
abundance: medium-sized
CDR3nt: TGTGCCAGCAGCTTGGAGCGTGGGATAGGGATCTTC
CDR3aa: CASSLERGIGIF

d_gene: -
v_gene: TRBV4-1
j_gene: TRBJ2-7
abundance: many
CDR3nt: TGCGCCAGCAGCCAAGGAGCCTTAGGGTACGAGCAGTACTTC
CDR3aa: CASSQGALGYEQYF

d_gene: TRBD1
v_gene: TRBV6-6
j_gene: TRBJ1-5
abundance: many
CDR3nt: TGTGCCAGCAGTTACGGGTGGACAGGTAGCAATCAGCCCCAGCATTTT
CDR3aa: CASSYGWTGSNQPQHF

d_gene: -
v_gene: TRBV12-5
j_gene: TRBJ2-7
abundance: few
CDR3nt: TGTGCTAGTGGGCCAGCAGGGCCGGGGATGGAGCAGTACTTC
CDR3aa: CASGPAGPGMEQYF

d_gene: -
v_gene: TRBV27
j_gene: TRBJ1-2
abundance: -
CDR3nt: TGTGCCAGCAGCCCTGAGGCGGGCTATGGCTACACCTTC
CDR3aa: CASSPEAGYGYTF

d_gene: -
v_gene: TRBV7-8
j_gene: TRBJ2-3
abundance: -
CDR3nt: TGTGCCAGCAGCCGGCAAGTAGGAGATACGCAGTATTTT
CDR3aa: CASSRQVGDTQYF

d_gene: -
v_gene: TRBV30
j_gene: TRBJ1-5
abundance: many
CDR3nt: TGTGCCTGGAGTGAAGGACATTATAGCAATCAGCCCCAGCATTTT
CDR3aa: CAWSEGHYSNQPQHF

d_gene: -
v_gene: TRBV29-1
j_gene: TRBJ2-3
abundance: many
CDR3nt: TGCAGCGTTGAAGATCTTGCAGTCACAGATACGCAGTATTTT
CDR3aa: CSVEDLAVTDTQYF

d_gene: -
v_gene: TRBV12-3/TRBV12-4
j_gene: TRBJ2-3
abundance: few
CDR3nt: TGTGCCAGCAGTTCCACAGGGGCCACTGGGGTAGCGGAATACACAGATACGCAGTATTTT
CDR3aa: CASSSTGATGVAEYTDTQYF

d_gene: -
v_gene: TRBV5-1
j_gene: TRBJ2-3
abundance: many
CDR3nt: TGCGCCAGCAGCGCCGACAGTGGTGTCGATACGCAGTATTTT
CDR3aa: CASSADSGVDTQYF

d_gene: TRBD1
v_gene: TRBV20-1
j_gene: TRBJ1-2
abundance: few
CDR3nt: TGCAGTGCTAGTACAGGGGCCCGAAACTATGGCTACACCTTC
CDR3aa: CSASTGARNYGYTF

d_gene: -
v_gene: TRBV7-7
j_gene: TRBJ1-3
abundance: -
CDR3nt: TGTGCTAGCAGCCCCATTAGACAGAAGGGAAACACCATATATTTT
CDR3aa: CASSPIRQKGNTIYF

d_gene: -
v_gene: TRBV6-5
j_gene: TRBJ2-3
abundance: many
CDR3nt: TGTGCCAGCGCATCGGGGCAACTCACAGATACGCAGTATTTT
CDR3aa: CASASGQLTDTQYF

d_gene: -
v_gene: TRBV5-5
j_gene: TRBJ2-5
abundance: -
CDR3nt: TGTGCCAGCAGCTTGGAACTTCATGAGACCCAGTACTTC
CDR3aa: CASSLELHETQYF

d_gene: TRBD1
v_gene: TRBV11-2
j_gene: TRBJ1-6
abundance: few
CDR3nt: TGTGCCAGCCAGGGGGAGGGACGCTATAATTCACCCCTCCACTTT
CDR3aa: CASQGEGRYNSPLHF

d_gene: TRBD2
v_gene: TRBV15
j_gene: TRBJ2-7
abundance: -
CDR3nt: TGTGCCACCAGCAGAGGAAAGCGGGGGGGAACCTACGAGCAGTACTTC
CDR3aa: CATSRGKRGGTYEQYF

d_gene: TRBD1
v_gene: TRBV5-6
j_gene: TRBJ1-1
abundance: -
CDR3nt: TGTGCCAGCAGCTTGGCCGGGACAGGGGCTGAAGCTTTCTTT
CDR3aa: CASSLAGTGAEAFF

d_gene: -
v_gene: TRBV5-1
j_gene: TRBJ1-6
abundance: many
CDR3nt: TGCGCCAGCAGCTTGGCCGGGGATAATTCACCCCTCCACTTT
CDR3aa: CASSLAGDNSPLHF

d_gene: TRBD1
v_gene: TRBV12-3/TRBV12-4
j_gene: TRBJ2-5
abundance: -
CDR3nt: TGTGCCAGCAGTTTGACAGGGGCCGAGACCCAGTACTTC
CDR3aa: CASSLTGAETQYF

d_gene: -
v_gene: TRBV4-3
j_gene: TRBJ2-7
abundance: many
CDR3nt: TGCGCCAGCAGCCAAGAAGGAGGGTACGAGCAGTACTTC
CDR3aa: CASSQEGGYEQYF

d_gene: -
v_gene: TRBV7-9
j_gene: TRBJ2-6
abundance: many
CDR3nt: TGTGCCAGCAGCTCTAACTCTGGGGCCAACGTCCTGACTTTC
CDR3aa: CASSSNSGANVLTF

d_gene: TRBD1
v_gene: TRBV27
j_gene: TRBJ2-7
abundance: few
CDR3nt: TGTGCCAGCAGTCCAGGACAGGTGGAAGGGTACGAGCAGTACTTC
CDR3aa: CASSPGQVEGYEQYF

d_gene: -
v_gene: TRBV18
j_gene: TRBJ1-2
abundance: -
CDR3nt: TGTGCCAGCTCACCTGAGAAAAACTATGGCTACACCTTC
CDR3aa: CASSPEKNYGYTF

d_gene: TRBD2
v_gene: TRBV5-6
j_gene: TRBJ2-2
abundance: many
CDR3nt: TGTGCCAGCACCTTCCGCGGGGGGTGGCGAGACGGGGAGCTGTTTTTT
CDR3aa: CASTFRGGWRDGELFF

d_gene: -
v_gene: TRBV25-1
j_gene: TRBJ2-3
abundance: few
CDR3nt: TGTGCCAGCAGTGCCGCTTTGGATACGCAGTATTTT
CDR3aa: CASSAALDTQYF

d_gene: -
v_gene: TRBV29-1
j_gene: TRBJ1-1
abundance: many
CDR3nt: TGCAGCGTTCTTCCTATGAACACTGAAGCTTTCTTT
CDR3aa: CSVLPMNTEAFF

d_gene: TRBD2
v_gene: TRBV12-3/TRBV12-4
j_gene: TRBJ2-5
abundance: -
CDR3nt: TGTGCCAGCCGGCGGGGGACCCGGGAGACCCAGTACTTC
CDR3aa: CASRRGTRETQYF

d_gene: TRBD1
v_gene: TRBV6-6
j_gene: TRBJ1-4
abundance: many
CDR3nt: TGTGCCAGCAGTCGGACAGGGGCTGAGGAAAAACTGTTTTTT
CDR3aa: CASSRTGAEEKLFF

d_gene: -
v_gene: TRBV12-5
j_gene: TRBJ1-1
abundance: many
CDR3nt: TGTGCTAGTGCCAGGGTTCCGAACACTGAAGCTTTCTTT
CDR3aa: CASARVPNTEAFF

d_gene: -
v_gene: TRBV10-3
j_gene: TRBJ1-1
abundance: few
CDR3nt: TGTGCCATCAGTGAGTCCTTCGTAGCCCCTCGGGGGGTAGGCACTGAAGCTTTCTTT
CDR3aa: CAISESFVAPRGVGTEAFF

d_gene: TRBD2
v_gene: TRBV18
j_gene: TRBJ2-1
abundance: many
CDR3nt: TGTGCCAGCTCACCAAGGATAGCGGGGCTTAATGAGCAGTTCTTC
CDR3aa: CASSPRIAGLNEQFF

d_gene: TRBD1
v_gene: TRBV20-1
j_gene: TRBJ2-3
abundance: -
CDR3nt: TGCAGTGCTAGGGGGGGACAGGGGAGGGCAGATACGCAGTATTTT
CDR3aa: CSARGGQGRADTQYF

d_gene: -
v_gene: TRBV5-1
j_gene: TRBJ2-2
abundance: many
CDR3nt: TGCGCCAGCAGCCATAGTTGGGGGACGAACACCGGGGAGCTGTTTTTT
CDR3aa: CASSHSWGTNTGELFF

d_gene: -
v_gene: TRBV6-5
j_gene: TRBJ1-1
abundance: -
CDR3nt: TGTGCCAGCAGTTACCGGAACGGCCTGTCTTTCTTT
CDR3aa: CASSYRNGLSFF

d_gene: -
v_gene: TRBV12-5
j_gene: TRBJ1-1
abundance: -
CDR3nt: TGTGCTAGTGGTTTGGTCGGGGGGGACCTTTTTGAAGCTTTCTTT
CDR3aa: CASGLVGGDLFEAFF

d_gene: -
v_gene: TRBV12-3/TRBV12-4
j_gene: TRBJ2-1
abundance: many
CDR3nt: TGTGCCAGCAGGCAGGTGGCGGTCGGTTACAATGAGCAGTTCTTC
CDR3aa: CASRQVAVGYNEQFF

d_gene: -
v_gene: TRBV4-1
j_gene: TRBJ2-4
abundance: many
CDR3nt: TGCGCCAGCAGCCAAGCGGTAGCCAAAAACATTCAGTACTTC
CDR3aa: CASSQAVAKNIQYF

d_gene: -
v_gene: TRBV6-1
j_gene: TRBJ2-7
abundance: many
CDR3nt: TGTGCCAGCAGTGTGGGATACGAGCAGTACTTC
CDR3aa: CASSVGYEQYF

d_gene: -
v_gene: TRBV7-2
j_gene: TRBJ2-1
abundance: many
CDR3nt: TGTGCCAGCAGCCTATTCCTTCTCCGGGATCCCTACAATGAGCAGTTCTTC
CDR3aa: CASSLFLLRDPYNEQFF

d_gene: -
v_gene: TRBV7-8
j_gene: TRBJ1-1
abundance: few
CDR3nt: TGTGCCAGCGTCTCCCCGGGATCATCTGAAGCTTTCTTT
CDR3aa: CASVSPGSSEAFF

d_gene: -
v_gene: TRBV12-3/TRBV12-4
j_gene: TRBJ2-3
abundance: few
CDR3nt: TGTGCCAGCAGGGGCGGGGGCCACCCCAGCACAGATACGCAGTATTTT
CDR3aa: CASRGGGHPSTDTQYF

d_gene: TRBD2
v_gene: TRBV6-1
j_gene: TRBJ2-5
abundance: few
CDR3nt: TGTGCCAGCAGTGAACTAGCGGGGGGGCCCGAGACCCAGTACTTC
CDR3aa: CASSELAGGPETQYF

d_gene: -
v_gene: TRBV21-1
j_gene: TRBJ2-2
abundance: few
CDR3nt: TGTGCCAGCAGCATTTCCCCTAACGGAACTTGCGGACGAGCCGGGGAGCTGTTTTTT
CDR3aa: CASSISPNGTCGRAGELFF

d_gene: -
v_gene: TRBV6-6
j_gene: TRBJ2-1
abundance: few
CDR3nt: TGTGCCAGCAGGGAACAGGGTGGTGAGCAGTTCTTC
CDR3aa: CASREQGGEQFF

d_gene: -
v_gene: TRBV20-1
j_gene: TRBJ2-3
abundance: -
CDR3nt: TGCAGTGCTCAGAGGGAGGCAAGCACAGATACGCAGTATTTT
CDR3aa: CSAQREASTDTQYF

d_gene: -
v_gene: TRBV7-9
j_gene: TRBJ2-7
abundance: few
CDR3nt: TGTGCCAGCAGCCTCTACAGCTACGAGCAGTACTTC
CDR3aa: CASSLYSYEQYF